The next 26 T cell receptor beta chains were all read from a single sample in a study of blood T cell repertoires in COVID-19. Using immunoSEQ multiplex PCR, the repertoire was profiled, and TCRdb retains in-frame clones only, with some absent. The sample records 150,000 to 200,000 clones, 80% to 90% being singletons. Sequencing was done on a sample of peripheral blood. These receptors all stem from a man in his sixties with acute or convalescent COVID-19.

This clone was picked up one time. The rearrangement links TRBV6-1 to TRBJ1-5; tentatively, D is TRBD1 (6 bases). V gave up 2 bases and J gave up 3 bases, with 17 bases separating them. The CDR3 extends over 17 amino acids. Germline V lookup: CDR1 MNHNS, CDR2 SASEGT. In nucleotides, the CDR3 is TGTGCCAGCAGTGAAATGGGGGGGCGCCTAAACAATCAGCCCCAGCATTTT. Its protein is CASSEMGGRLNNQPQHF.

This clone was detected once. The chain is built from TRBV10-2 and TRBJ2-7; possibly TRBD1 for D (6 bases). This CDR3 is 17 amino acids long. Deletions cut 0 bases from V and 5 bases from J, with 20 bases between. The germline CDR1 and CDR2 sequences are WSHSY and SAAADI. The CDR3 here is CASSESKGSWGLNEQYF. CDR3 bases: TGCGCCAGCAGTGAGTCGAAGGGTAGCTGGGGGCTGAACGAGCAGTACTTC.

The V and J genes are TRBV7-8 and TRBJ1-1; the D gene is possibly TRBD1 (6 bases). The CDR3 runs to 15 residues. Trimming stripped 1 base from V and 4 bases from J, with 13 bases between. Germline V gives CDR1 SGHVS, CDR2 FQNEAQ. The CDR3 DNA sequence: TGTGCCAGCAGCTTAGAAAGGGCAGGGGTCACTGAAGCTTTCTTT. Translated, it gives CASSLERAGVTEAFF.

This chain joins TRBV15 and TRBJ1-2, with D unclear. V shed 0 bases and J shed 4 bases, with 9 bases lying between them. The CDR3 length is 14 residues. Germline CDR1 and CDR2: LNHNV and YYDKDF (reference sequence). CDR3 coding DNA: TGTGCCACCAGCAGAGATGCGGTTACCTATGGCTACACCTTC. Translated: CATSRDAVTYGYTF.

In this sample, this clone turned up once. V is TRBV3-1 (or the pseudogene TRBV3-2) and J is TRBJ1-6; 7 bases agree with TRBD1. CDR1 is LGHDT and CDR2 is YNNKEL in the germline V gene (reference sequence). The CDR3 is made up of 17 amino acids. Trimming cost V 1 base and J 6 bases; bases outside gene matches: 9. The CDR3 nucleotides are TGTGCCAGCAGCCAAGCTTCAGGGGGAGGTGTTAATTCACCCCTCCACTTT. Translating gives CASSQASGGGVNSPLHF.

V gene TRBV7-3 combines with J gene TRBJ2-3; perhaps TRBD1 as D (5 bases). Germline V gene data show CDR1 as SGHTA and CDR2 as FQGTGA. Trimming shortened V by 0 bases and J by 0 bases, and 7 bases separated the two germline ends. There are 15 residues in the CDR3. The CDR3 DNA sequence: TGTGCCAGCAGCTTAACGCACAGGAGCACAGATACGCAGTATTTT. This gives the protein CASSLTHRSTDTQYF.

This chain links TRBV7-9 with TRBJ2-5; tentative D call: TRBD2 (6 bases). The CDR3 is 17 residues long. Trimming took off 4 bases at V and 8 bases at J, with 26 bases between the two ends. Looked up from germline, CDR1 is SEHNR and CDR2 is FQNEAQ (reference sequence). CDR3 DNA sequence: TGTGCCAGCAGCTCACCTCCCCCCACTAGCCAGGGTTTCACCCAGTACTTC. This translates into CASSSPPPTSQGFTQYF.

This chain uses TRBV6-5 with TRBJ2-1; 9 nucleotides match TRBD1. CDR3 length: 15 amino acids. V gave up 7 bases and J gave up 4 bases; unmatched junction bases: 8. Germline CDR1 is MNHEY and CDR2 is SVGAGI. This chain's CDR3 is CASTLSGTGYNEQFF. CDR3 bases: TGTGCCAGCACCTTATCTGGGACAGGGTACAATGAGCAGTTCTTC.

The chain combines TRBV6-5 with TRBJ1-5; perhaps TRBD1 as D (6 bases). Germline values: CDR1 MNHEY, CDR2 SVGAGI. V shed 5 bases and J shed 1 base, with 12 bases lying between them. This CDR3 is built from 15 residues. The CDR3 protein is CASSTQGNSNQPQHF. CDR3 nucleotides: TGTGCCAGCAGTACCCAGGGGAACAGCAATCAGCCCCAGCATTTT.

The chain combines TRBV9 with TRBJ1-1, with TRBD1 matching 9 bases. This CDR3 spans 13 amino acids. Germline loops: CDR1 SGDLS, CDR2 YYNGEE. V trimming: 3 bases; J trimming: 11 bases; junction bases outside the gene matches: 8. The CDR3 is CASSAGQGLRAFF. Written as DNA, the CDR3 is TGTGCCAGCAGCGCGGGACAGGGCTTGAGGGCTTTCTTT.

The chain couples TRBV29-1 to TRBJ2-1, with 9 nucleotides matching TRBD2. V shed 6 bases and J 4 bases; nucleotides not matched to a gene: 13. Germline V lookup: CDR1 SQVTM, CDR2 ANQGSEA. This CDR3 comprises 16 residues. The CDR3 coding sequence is TGCAGCGTCGAGGGTACGACTAGCGGAACGTACAATGAGCAGTTCTTC. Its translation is CSVEGTTSGTYNEQFF.

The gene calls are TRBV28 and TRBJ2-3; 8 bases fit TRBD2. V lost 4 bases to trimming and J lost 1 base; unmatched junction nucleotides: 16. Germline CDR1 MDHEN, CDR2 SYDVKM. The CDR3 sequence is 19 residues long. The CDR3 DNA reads TGTGCCAGCAGTTACCTTGGACTAGCCATAGATAGCGGCACAGATACGCAGTATTTT. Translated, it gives CASSYLGLAIDSGTDTQYF.

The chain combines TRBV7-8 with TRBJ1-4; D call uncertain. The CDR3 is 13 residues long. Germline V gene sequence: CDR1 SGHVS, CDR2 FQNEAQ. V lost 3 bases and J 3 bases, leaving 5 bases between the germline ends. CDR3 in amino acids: CASSLQANEKLFF. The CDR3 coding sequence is TGTGCCAGCAGCTTGCAGGCTAATGAAAAACTGTTTTTT.

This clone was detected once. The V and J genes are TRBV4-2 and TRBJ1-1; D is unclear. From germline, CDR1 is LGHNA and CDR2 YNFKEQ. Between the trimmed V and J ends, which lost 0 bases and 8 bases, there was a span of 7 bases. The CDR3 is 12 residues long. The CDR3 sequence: CASSQDGQEAFF. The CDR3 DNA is TGTGCCAGCAGCCAAGATGGGCAGGAAGCTTTCTTT.

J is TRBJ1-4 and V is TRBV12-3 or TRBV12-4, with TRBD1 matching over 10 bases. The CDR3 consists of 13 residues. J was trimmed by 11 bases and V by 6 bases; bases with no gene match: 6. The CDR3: CASSGGTGVKLFF. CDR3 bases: TGTGCCAGCAGCGGTGGGACAGGGGTTAAACTGTTTTTT.

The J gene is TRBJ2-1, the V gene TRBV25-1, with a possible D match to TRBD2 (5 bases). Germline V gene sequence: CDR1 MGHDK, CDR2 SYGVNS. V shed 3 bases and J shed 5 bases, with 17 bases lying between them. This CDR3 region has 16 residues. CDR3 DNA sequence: TGTGCCAGCAGTGATGCGCGTCGAGGAGGAGACAATGAGCAGTTCTTC. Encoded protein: CASSDARRGGDNEQFF.

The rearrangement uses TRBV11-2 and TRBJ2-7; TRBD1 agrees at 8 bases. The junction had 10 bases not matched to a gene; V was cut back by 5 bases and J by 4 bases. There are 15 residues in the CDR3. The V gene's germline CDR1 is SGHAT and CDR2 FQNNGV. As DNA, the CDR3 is TGTGCCAGCAGCCTGAGGACAGGGCGACTTTACGAGCAGTACTTC. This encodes CASSLRTGRLYEQYF.

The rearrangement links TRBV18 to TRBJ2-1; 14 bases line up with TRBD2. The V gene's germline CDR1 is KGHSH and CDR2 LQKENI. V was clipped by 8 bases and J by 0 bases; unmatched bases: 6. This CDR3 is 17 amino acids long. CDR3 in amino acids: CASATSGRASSYNEQFF. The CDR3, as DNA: TGTGCCAGCGCGACTAGCGGGAGGGCTAGCTCCTACAATGAGCAGTTCTTC.

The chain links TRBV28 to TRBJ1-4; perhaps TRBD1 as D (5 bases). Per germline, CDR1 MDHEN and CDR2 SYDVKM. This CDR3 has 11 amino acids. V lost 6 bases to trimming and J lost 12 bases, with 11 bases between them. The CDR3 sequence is CASRRGEELFF. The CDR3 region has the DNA TGTGCCAGCAGGCGGGGGGAGGAACTGTTTTTT.

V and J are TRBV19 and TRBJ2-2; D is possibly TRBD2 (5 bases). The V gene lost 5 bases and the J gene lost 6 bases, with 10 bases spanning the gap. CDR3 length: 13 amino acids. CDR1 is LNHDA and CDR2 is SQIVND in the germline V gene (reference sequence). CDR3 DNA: TGTGCCAGTAGTTCGAGGGCGGCCGGGGAGCTGTTTTTT. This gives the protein CASSSRAAGELFF.

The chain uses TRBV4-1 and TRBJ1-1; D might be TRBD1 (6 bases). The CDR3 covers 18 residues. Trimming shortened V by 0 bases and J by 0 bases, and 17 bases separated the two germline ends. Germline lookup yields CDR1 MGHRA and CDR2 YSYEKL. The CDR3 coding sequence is TGCGCCAGCAGCCAAGATCATAGGACAGTCTACATGAACACTGAAGCTTTCTTT. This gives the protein CASSQDHRTVYMNTEAFF.

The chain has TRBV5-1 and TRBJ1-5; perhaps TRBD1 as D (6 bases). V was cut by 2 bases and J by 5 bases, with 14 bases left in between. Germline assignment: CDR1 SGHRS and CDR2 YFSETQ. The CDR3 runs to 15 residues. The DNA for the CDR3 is TGCGCCAGCAGCTTCAACGGGGGGCCGGATCAGCCCCAGCATTTT. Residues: CASSFNGGPDQPQHF.

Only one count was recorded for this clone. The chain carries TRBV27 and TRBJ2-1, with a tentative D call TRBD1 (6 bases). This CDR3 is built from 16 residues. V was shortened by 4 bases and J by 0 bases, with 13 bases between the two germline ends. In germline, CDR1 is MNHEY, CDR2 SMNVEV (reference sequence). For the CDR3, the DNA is TGTGCCAGCAGTTCCCGGACAGCGAGCTCCTACAATGAGCAGTTCTTC. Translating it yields CASSSRTASSYNEQFF.

The CDR3 region is CASSSWAAGGMDEQYF. The CDR3 coding sequence is TGTGCCAGCAGCTCGTGGGCTGCAGGGGGTATGGACGAGCAGTACTTC. The chain uses TRBV7-8 and TRBJ2-7; 7 bases map to TRBD1. The trim removed 4 bases at V and 5 bases at J, leaving 14 bases unmatched. Germline CDR1 and CDR2: SGHVS and FQNEAQ. The CDR3 has 16 amino acids.

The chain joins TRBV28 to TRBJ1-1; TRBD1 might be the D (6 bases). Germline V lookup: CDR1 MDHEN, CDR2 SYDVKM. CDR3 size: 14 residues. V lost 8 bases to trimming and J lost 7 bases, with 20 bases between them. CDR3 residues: CASEGEGRFGEAFF. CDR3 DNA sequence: TGTGCCAGCGAGGGGGAGGGAAGATTTGGTGAAGCTTTCTTT.

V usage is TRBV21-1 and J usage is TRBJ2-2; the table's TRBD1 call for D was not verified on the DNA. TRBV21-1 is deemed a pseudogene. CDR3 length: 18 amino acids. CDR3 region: CASSNRVPDNKFAGELFF. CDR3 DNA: TGTGCCAGCAGCAATAGGGTCCCGGACAACAAATTTGCCGGGGAGCTGTTTTTT.